Listed below are T cell receptor beta chains from one sample, sequenced in a study of CD8+ T cells in alopecia areata. Libraries were prepared by immunoSEQ multiplex PCR; TCRdb keeps only in-frame clonotypes and omits some of them. The table lists 120,000 to 150,000 clones, roughly 48% of them singletons. Sequencing input: CD4+ T cells sorted from blood. The receptors shown here come from a human donor with alopecia areata. CDR3s include the opening cysteine and the closing phenylalanine or tryptophan.

cdr3_aa j_call v_call
CASSYRFLGNTEAFF TRBJ1-1 TRBV6-5
CSVPEGGRPANEQFF TRBJ2-1 TRBV29-1
CSVGGSDF TRBJ1-2 TRBV29-1
CASSPDRTYGYTF TRBJ1-2 TRBV18
CASSTQGGEQYF TRBJ2-7 TRBV6-6
CATSLRGLGQPQHF TRBJ1-5 TRBV6-5
CASSQDAGWGTGKEKLFF TRBJ1-4 TRBV4-1
CASRVSGELFF TRBJ2-2 TRBV2
CASSPVTGISSYEQYF TRBJ2-7 TRBV18
CSVNSGGGNTEAFF TRBJ1-1 TRBV29-1
CALGETQYF TRBJ2-5 TRBV30
CASSFPTGGNEQYF TRBJ2-7 TRBV6-1
CASSLGGNYGYTF TRBJ1-2 TRBV7-9
CASRALGEQYF TRBJ2-7 TRBV27
CASSRRVYTEAFF TRBJ1-1 TRBV28
CASIVKRLSYEQYF TRBJ2-7 TRBV5-4
CASSHGQGEAGANVLTF TRBJ2-6 TRBV4-1
CASSSGLADYNEQFF TRBJ2-1 TRBV5-1
CASSIEGSGIEQFF TRBJ2-1 TRBV19
CASSLRGPSGNTIYF TRBJ1-3 TRBV7-9
CASSYQLAGGQETQYF TRBJ2-5 TRBV6-5
CSAEEGTNLDEQYF TRBJ2-7 TRBV29-1
CAWSPYRFGEAFF TRBJ1-1 TRBV30
CASGAARGYGYTF TRBJ1-2 TRBV27
CASSDGGRSRNQPQHF TRBJ1-5 TRBV6-1
CASSPDSGTGWGTIYF TRBJ1-3 TRBV9
CAWRGQWNTEAFF TRBJ1-1 TRBV30
CASSVTSGRAVGELFF TRBJ2-2 TRBV2
CASRPRDGLYDNEQFF TRBJ2-1 TRBV2
CSVVVAEGTYEQYF TRBJ2-7 TRBV29-1
CASSREYTGELFF TRBJ2-2 TRBV2
CASSAAVADTQYF TRBJ2-3 TRBV9
CASSETGGTYNEQFF TRBJ2-1 TRBV5-1
CASSLAVFTDTQYF TRBJ2-3 TRBV19
CASRLIAQPQHF TRBJ1-5 TRBV6-1
CSARYNTEAFF TRBJ1-1 TRBV20-1
CASSWTGGTYGYTF TRBJ1-2 TRBV5-1
CSARSRETQYF TRBJ2-5 TRBV20-1
CSVDRVIAEAFF TRBJ1-1 TRBV29-1
CASSLGLYNEQFF TRBJ2-1 TRBV11-2
CASKIEGLAEAFF TRBJ1-1 TRBV6-5
CASRSPGQGALAFF TRBJ1-1 TRBV2
CASRETSEYNEQFF TRBJ2-1 TRBV6-5
CSVLTGVYEQYF TRBJ2-7 TRBV29-1
CSIRQGETQYF TRBJ2-5 TRBV29-1
CASSGTGSGQFF TRBJ2-1 TRBV18
CASTYLGVYGYTF TRBJ1-2 TRBV2
CASSLVFVSQETQYF TRBJ2-5 TRBV7-2
CASISGGSYNEQFF TRBJ2-1 TRBV28
CASSWKGTSGVGYNEQFF TRBJ2-1 TRBV5-1